The text below deals with one T cell receptor beta chain. V was pared by 5 bases and J by 2 bases, with 9 bases between. Germline V gene lookup returns CDR1 SGHTA and CDR2 FQGNSA. The CDR3 extends over 13 amino acids. These data belong to a study of blood T cell repertoires in COVID-19. Study processing details: Amplification with reference gene primers provided the estimates of nucleated cell counts. The table came from immunoSEQ multiplex PCR; TCRdb's copy has only in-frame clones and leaves some out. V and J calls and clone size come straight from that table; D and trimming were deduced from the DNA. The sample carries more than 150,000 clones, around 84% recorded once.

This clonotype was obtained from a man aged 55-75 years with COVID-19, enrolled during active disease. Sequences were obtained from peripheral blood. J is TRBJ1-2 and V is TRBV7-2, with D unclear. CDR3 sequence: CASSPQANYGYTF. The CDR3 nucleotides read TGTGCCAGCAGCCCCCAGGCGAACTATGGCTACACCTTC.